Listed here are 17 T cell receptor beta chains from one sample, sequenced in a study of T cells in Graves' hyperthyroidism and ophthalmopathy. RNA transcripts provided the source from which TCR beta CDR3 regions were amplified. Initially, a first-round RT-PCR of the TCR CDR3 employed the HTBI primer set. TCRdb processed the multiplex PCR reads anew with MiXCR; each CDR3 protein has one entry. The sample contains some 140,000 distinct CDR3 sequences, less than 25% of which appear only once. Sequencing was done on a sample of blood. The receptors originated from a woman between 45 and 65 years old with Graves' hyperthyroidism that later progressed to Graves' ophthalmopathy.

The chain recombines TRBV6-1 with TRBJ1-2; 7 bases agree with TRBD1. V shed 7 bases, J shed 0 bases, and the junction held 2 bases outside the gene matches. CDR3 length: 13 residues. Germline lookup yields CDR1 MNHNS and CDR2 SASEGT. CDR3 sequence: CASKTGANYGYTF. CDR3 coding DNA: TGTGCCAGCAAAACAGGGGCTAACTATGGCTACACCTTC.

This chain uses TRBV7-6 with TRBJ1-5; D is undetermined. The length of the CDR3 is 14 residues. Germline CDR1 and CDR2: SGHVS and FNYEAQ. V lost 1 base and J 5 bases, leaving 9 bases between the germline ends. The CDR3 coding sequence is TGTGCCAGCAGCTTAGGGGGTAAGGATCAGCCCCAGCATTTT. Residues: CASSLGGKDQPQHF.

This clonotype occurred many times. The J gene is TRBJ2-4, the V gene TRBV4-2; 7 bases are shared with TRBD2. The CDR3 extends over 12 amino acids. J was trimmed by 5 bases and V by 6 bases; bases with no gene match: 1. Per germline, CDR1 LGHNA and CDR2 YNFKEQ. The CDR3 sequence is CASRSGENIQYF. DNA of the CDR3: TGTGCCAGCAGAAGCGGGGAAAACATTCAGTACTTC.

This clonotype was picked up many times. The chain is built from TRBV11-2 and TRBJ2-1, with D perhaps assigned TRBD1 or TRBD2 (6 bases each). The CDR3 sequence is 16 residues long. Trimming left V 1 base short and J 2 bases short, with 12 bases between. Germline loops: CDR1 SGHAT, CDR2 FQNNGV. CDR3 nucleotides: TGTGCCAGCAGCTTAGTGCCAGGGGAGGCCTACAATGAGCAGTTCTTC. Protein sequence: CASSLVPGEAYNEQFF.

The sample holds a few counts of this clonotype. CDR3 region: CATQGGGSGNTIYF. The CDR3 nucleotides are TGTGCGACCCAGGGGGGTGGAAGTGGAAACACCATATATTTT. V gene TRBV28 combines with J gene TRBJ1-3, with 7 bases that match TRBD1. This CDR3 has 14 amino acids. Germline assignment: CDR1 MDHEN and CDR2 SYDVKM.

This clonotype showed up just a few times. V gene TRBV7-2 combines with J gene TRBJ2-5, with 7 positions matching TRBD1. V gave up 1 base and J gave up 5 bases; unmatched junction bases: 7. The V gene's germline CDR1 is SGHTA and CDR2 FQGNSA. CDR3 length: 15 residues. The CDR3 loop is CASSLGQGVVETQYF. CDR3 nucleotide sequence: TGTGCCAGCAGCTTAGGGCAGGGGGTGGTGGAGACCCAGTACTTC.

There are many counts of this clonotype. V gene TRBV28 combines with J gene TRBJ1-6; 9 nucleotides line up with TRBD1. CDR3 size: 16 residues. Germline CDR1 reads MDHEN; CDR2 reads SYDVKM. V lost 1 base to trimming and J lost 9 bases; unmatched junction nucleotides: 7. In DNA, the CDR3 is TGTGCCAGCAGTTTATCGGGGGGACAGGGTGCTTCACCCCTCCACTTT. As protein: CASSLSGGQGASPLHF.

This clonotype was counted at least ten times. The CDR3 protein is CASSPVGQGGSPLHF. The CDR3 nucleotides are TGTGCCAGCAGCCCTGTCGGACAGGGAGGTTCACCCCTCCACTTT. This chain uses TRBV3-1 with TRBJ1-6, with 8 bases aligning to TRBD1. Losses at the gene ends were 4 bases for V and 9 bases for J; bases not matched to a gene: 8. Germline assignment: CDR1 LGHDT and CDR2 YNNKEL (reference sequence). This CDR3 region has 15 residues.

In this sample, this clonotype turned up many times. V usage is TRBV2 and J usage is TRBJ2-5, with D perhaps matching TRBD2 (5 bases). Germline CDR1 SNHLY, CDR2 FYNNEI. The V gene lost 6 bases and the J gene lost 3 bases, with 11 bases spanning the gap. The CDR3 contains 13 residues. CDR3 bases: TGTGCCAGCAGCAGCGGCGTTAAAGAGACCCAGTACTTC. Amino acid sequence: CASSSGVKETQYF.

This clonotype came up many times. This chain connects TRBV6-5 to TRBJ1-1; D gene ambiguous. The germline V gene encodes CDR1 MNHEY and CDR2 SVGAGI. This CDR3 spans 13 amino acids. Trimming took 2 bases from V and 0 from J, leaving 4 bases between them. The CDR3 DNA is TGTGCCAGCAGTTACGAAGTGAACACTGAAGCTTTCTTT. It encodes CASSYEVNTEAFF.

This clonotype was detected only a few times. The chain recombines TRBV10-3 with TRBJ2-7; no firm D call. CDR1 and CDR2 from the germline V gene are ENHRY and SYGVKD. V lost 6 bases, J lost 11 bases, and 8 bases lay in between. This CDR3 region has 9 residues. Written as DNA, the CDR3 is TGTGCCATCAGGGACGGCGAGTACTTC. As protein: CAIRDGEYF.

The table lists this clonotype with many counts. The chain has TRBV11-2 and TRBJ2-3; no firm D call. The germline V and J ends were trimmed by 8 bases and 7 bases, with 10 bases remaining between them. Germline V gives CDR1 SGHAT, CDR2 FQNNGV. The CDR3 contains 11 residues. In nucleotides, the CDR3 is TGTGCCAGCGGAGACTCCTATACGCAGTATTTT. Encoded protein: CASGDSYTQYF.

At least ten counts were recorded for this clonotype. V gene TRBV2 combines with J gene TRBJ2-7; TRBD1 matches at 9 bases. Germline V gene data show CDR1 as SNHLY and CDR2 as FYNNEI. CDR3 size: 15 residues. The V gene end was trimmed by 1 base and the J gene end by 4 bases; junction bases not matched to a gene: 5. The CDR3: CASSEGDRGRYEQYF. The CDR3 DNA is TGTGCCAGCAGTGAAGGAGACAGGGGGAGATACGAGCAGTACTTC.

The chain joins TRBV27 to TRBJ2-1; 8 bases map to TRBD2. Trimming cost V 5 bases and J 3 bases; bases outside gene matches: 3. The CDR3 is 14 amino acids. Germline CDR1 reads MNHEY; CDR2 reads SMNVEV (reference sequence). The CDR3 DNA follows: TGTGCCAGCAGTATGCGGGGGGACTACAATGAGCAGTTCTTC. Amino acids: CASSMRGDYNEQFF.

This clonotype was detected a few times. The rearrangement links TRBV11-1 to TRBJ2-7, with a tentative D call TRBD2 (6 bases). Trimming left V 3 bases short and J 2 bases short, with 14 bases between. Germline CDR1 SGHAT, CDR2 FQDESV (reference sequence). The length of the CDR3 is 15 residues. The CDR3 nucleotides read TGTGCCAGCAGCTTTGGGCGTGGCGGGGCCTACGAGCAGTACTTC. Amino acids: CASSFGRGGAYEQYF.

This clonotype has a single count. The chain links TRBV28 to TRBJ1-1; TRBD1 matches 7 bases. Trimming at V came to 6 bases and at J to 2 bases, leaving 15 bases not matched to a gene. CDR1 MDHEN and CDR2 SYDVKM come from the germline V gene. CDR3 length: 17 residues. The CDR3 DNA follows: TGTGCCAGCAGCCCTCGGCTCCCGCACAGGGGAAACACTGAAGCTTTCTTT. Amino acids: CASSPRLPHRGNTEAFF.

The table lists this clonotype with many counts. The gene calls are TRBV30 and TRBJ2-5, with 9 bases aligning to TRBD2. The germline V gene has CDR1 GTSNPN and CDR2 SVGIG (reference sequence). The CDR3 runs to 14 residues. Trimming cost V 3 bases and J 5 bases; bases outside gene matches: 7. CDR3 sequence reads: CAWRIAGVGETQYF. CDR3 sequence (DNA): TGTGCCTGGAGGATAGCGGGAGTCGGGGAGACCCAGTACTTC.